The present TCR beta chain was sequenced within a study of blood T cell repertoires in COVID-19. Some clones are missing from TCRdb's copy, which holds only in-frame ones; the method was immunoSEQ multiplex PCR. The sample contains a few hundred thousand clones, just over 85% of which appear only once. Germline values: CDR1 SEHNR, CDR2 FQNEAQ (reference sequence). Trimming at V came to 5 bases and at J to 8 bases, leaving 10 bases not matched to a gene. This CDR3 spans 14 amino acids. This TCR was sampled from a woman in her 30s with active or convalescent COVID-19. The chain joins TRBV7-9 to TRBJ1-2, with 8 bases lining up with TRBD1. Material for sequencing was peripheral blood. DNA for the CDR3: TGTGCCAGCAGCAACCGGGACAGGATGGACGGCTACACCTTC. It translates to CASSNRDRMDGYTF.